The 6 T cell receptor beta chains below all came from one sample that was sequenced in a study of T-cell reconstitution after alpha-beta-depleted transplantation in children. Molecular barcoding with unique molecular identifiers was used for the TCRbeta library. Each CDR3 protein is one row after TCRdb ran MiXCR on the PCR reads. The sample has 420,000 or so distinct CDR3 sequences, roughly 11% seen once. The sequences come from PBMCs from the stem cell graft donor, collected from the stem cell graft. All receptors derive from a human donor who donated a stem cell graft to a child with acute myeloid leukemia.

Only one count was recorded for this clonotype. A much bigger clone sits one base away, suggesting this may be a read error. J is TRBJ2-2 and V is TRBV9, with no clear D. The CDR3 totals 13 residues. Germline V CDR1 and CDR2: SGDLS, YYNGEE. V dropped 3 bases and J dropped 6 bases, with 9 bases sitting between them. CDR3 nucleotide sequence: TGTGCCAGCAGCGGGCGCCTCGCCGGGGAGCTGTTTTTT. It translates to CASSGRLAGELFF.

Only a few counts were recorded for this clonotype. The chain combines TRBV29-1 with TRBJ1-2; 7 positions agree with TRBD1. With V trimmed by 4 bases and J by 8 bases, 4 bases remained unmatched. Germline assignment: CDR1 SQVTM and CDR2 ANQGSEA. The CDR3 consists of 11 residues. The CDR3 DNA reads TGCAGCGTTGGACAGGGATCAGGCTACACCTTC. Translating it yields CSVGQGSGYTF.

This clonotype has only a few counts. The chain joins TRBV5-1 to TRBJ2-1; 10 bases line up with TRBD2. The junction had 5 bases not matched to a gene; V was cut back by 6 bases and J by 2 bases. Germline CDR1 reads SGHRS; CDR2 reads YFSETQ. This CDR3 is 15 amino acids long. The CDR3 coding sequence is TGCGCCAGCAAAGAGAGCGGGGGGGCCTACAATGAGCAGTTCTTC. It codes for CASKESGGAYNEQFF.

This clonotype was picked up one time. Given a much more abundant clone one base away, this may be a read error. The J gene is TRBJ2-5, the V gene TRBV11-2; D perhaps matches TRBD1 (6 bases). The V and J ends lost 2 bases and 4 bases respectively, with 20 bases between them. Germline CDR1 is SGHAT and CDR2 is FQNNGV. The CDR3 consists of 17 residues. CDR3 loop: CASSLMARGRGVETQYF. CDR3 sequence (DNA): TGTGCCAGCAGCTTAATGGCGCGAGGCAGGGGCGTAGAGACCCAGTACTTC. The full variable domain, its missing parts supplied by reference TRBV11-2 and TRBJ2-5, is EAGVAQSPRYKIIEKRQSVAFWCNPISGHATLYWYQQILGQGPKLLIQFQNNGVVDDSQLPKDRFSAERLKGVDSTLKIQPAKLEDSAVYLCASSLMARGRGVETQYFGPGTRLLVL.

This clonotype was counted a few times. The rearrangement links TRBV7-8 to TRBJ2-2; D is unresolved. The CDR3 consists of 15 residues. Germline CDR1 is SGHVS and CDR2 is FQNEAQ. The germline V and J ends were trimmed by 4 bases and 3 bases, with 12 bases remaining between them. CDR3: CASSSRLKDTGELFF. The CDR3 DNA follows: TGTGCCAGCAGCTCTCGACTCAAGGACACCGGGGAGCTGTTTTTT.

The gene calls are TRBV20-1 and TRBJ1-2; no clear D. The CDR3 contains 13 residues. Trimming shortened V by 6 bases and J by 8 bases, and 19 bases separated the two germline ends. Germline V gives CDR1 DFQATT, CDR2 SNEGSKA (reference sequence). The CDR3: CSARTSGSGGYTF. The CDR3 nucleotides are TGCAGTGCCCGTACGAGCGGGTCGGGAGGCTACACCTTC.